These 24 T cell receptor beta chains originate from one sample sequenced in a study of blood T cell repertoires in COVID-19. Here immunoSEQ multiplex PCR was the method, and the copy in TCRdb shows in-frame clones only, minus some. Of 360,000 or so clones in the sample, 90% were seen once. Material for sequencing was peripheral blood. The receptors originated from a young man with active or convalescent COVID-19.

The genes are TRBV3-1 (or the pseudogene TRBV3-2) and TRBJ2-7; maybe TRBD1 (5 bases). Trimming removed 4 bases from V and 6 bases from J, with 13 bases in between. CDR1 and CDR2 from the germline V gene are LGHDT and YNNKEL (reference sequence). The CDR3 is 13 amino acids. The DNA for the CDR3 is TGTGCCAGCAGCCGGGGCAGGACCCCCGAGCAGTACTTC. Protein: CASSRGRTPEQYF.

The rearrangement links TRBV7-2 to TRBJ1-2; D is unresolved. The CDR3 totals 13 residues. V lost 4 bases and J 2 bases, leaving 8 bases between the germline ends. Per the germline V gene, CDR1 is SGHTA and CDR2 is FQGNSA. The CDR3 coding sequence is TGTGCCAGCAGCTCCTCGGGGAACTATGGCTACACCTTC. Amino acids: CASSSSGNYGYTF.

CDR3 sequence reads: CASSSRGEGAFF. CDR3 coding DNA: TGTGCCAGCAGTTCCCGGGGAGAAGGGGCTTTCTTT. This chain uses TRBV6-5 with TRBJ1-1; D unclear. The V gene's germline CDR1 is MNHEY and CDR2 SVGAGI. Trimming shortened V by 4 bases and J by 11 bases, and 14 bases separated the two germline ends. This CDR3 is 12 amino acids long.

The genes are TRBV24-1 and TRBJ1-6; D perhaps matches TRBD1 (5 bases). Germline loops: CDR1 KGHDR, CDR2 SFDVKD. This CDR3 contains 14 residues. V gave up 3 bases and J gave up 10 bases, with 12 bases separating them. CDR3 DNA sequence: TGTGCCACCAGTGATCCGGGGGTTGGCTCACCCCTCCACTTT. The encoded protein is CATSDPGVGSPLHF.

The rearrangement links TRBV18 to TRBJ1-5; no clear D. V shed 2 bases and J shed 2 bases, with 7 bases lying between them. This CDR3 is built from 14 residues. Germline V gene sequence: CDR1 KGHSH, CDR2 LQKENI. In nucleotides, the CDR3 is TGTGCCAGCTCACCAGAAACAGGCAATCAGCCCCAGCATTTT. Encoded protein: CASSPETGNQPQHF.

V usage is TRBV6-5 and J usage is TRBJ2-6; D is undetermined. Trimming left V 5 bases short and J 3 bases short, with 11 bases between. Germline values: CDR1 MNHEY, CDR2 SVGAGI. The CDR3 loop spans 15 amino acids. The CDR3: CASSPIRVGANVLTF. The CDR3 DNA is TGTGCCAGCAGTCCCATCCGGGTTGGGGCCAACGTCCTGACTTTC.

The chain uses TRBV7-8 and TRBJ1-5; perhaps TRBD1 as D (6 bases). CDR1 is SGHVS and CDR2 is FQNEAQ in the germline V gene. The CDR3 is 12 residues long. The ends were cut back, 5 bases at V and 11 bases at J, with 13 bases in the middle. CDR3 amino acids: CASSPGGRSQHF. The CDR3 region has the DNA TGTGCCAGCAGCCCCGGGGGGCGGTCCCAGCATTTT.

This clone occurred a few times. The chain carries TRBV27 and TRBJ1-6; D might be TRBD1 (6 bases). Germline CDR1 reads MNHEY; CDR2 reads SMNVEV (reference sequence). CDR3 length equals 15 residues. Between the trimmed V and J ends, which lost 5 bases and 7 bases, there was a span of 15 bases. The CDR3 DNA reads TGTGCCAGCAGTCCCCGGACAGCTGGGAATTCACCCCTCCACTTT. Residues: CASSPRTAGNSPLHF.

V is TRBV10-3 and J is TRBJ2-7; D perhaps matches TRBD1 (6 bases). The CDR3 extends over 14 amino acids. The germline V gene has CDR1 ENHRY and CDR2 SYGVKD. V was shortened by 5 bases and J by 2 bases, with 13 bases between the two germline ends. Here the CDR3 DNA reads TGTGCCATCAGTACCCGACAGGCGGCCTACGAGCAGTACTTC. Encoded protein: CAISTRQAAYEQYF.

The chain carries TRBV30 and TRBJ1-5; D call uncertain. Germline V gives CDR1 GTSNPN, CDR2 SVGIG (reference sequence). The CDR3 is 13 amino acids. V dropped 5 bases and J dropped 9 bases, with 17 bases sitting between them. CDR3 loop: CAWEVAGGGPQHF. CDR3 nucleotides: TGTGCCTGGGAAGTAGCGGGTGGAGGGCCCCAGCATTTT. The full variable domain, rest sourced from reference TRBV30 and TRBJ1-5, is SQTIHQWPATLVQPVGSPLSLECTVEGTSNPNLYWYRQAAGRGLQLLFYSVGIGQISSEVPQNLSASRPQDRQFILSSKKLLLSDSGFYLCAWEVAGGGPQHFGDGTRLSIL.

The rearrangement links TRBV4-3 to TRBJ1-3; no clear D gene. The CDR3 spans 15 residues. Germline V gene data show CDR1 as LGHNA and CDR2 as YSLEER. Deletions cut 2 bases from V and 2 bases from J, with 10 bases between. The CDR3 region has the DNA TGCGCCAGCAGCCAATTATTGGGAGCTGGAAACACCATATATTTT. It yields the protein CASSQLLGAGNTIYF.

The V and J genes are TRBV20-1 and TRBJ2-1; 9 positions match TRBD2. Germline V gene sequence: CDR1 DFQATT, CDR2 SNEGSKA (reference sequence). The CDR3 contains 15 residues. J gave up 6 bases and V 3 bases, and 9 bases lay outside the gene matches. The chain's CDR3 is CSASLGREGRNEQFF. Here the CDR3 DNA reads TGCAGTGCTAGTTTGGGGCGGGAGGGCCGCAATGAGCAGTTCTTC.

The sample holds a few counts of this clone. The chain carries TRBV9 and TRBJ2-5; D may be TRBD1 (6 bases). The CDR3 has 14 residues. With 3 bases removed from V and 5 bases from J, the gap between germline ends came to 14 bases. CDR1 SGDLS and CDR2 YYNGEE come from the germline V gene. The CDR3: CASSASGAGETQYF. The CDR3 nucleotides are TGTGCCAGCAGCGCCTCAGGGGCAGGGGAGACCCAGTACTTC.

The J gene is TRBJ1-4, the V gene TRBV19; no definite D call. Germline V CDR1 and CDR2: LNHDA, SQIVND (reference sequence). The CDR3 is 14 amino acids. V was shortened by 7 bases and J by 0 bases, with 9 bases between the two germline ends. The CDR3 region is CASNLGATNEKLFF. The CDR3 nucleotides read TGTGCCAGTAACCTCGGTGCAACTAATGAAAAACTGTTTTTT.

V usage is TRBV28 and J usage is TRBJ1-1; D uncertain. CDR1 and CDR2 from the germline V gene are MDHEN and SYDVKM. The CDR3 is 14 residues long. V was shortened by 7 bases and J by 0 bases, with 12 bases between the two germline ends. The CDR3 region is CASTELSVNTEAFF. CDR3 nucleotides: TGTGCCAGCACCGAACTCTCGGTGAACACTGAAGCTTTCTTT.

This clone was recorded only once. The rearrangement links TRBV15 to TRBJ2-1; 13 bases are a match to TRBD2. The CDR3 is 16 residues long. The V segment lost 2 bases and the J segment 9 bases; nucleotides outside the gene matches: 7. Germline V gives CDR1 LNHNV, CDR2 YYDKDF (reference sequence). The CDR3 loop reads CATSRKGLAGLGEQFF. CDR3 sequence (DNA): TGTGCCACCAGCAGAAAGGGACTAGCGGGACTGGGTGAGCAGTTCTTC.

The CDR3 region has the DNA TGTGCCAGTAGTATCAACAGCCTTAATGAAAAACTGTTTTTT. The encoded protein is CASSINSLNEKLFF. This sequence joins TRBV19 and TRBJ1-4; no clear D gene. The germline gives CDR1 LNHDA, CDR2 SQIVND (reference sequence). The V gene lost 3 bases and the J gene lost 4 bases, with 9 bases spanning the gap. The CDR3 is 14 residues long.

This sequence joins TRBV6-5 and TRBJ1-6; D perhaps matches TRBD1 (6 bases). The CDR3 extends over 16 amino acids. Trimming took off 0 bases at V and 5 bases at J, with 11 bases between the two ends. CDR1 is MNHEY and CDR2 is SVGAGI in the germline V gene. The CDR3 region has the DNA TGTGCCAGCAGTTACTCCCTGGGGGCAGATAATTCACCCCTCCACTTT. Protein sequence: CASSYSLGADNSPLHF.

CDR3 in amino acids: CASSLGTGNQPQHF. DNA of the CDR3: TGTGCCAGCAGCTTAGGGACAGGGAATCAGCCCCAGCATTTT. The chain is built from TRBV7-9 and TRBJ1-5; 8 positions agree with TRBD1. Germline lookup yields CDR1 SEHNR and CDR2 FQNEAQ (reference sequence). CDR3 size: 14 residues. Trimming took 1 base from V and 4 from J; bases not matched to a gene: 0.

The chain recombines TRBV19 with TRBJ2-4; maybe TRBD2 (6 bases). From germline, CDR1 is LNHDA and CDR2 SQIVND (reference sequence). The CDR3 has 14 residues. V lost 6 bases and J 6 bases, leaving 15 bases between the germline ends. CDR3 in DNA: TGTGCCAGTAGAAAGGACTCGGGGGTAAACATTCAGTACTTC. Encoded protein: CASRKDSGVNIQYF. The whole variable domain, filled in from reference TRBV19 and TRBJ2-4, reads DGGITQSPKYLFRKEGQNVTLSCEQNLNHDAMYWYRQDPGQGLRLIYYSQIVNDFQKGDIAEGYSVSREKKESFPLTVTSAQKNPTAFYLCASRKDSGVNIQYFGAGTRLSVL.

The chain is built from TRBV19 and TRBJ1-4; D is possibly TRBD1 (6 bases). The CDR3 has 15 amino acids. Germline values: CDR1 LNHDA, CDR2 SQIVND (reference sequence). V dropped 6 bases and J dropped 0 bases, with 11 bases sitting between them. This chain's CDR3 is CASRSTGTTNEKLFF. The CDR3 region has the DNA TGTGCCAGTAGATCAACAGGGACAACTAATGAAAAACTGTTTTTT. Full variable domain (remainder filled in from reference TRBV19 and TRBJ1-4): DGGITQSPKYLFRKEGQNVTLSCEQNLNHDAMYWYRQDPGQGLRLIYYSQIVNDFQKGDIAEGYSVSREKKESFPLTVTSAQKNPTAFYLCASRSTGTTNEKLFFGSGTQLSVL.

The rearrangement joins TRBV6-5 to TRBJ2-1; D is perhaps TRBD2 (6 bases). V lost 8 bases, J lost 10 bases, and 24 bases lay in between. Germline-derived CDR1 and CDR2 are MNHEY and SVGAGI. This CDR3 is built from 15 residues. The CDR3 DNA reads TGTGCCAGCCCGGAGGGAGAGGGCTTAGGATACGAGCAGTTCTTC. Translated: CASPEGEGLGYEQFF.

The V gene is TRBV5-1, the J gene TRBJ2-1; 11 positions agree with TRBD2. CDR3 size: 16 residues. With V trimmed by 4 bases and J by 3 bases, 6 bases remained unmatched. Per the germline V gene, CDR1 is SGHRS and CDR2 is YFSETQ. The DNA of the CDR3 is TGCGCCAGCAGCCCGACTAGCGGGGTCCTCTACAATGAGCAGTTCTTC. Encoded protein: CASSPTSGVLYNEQFF.

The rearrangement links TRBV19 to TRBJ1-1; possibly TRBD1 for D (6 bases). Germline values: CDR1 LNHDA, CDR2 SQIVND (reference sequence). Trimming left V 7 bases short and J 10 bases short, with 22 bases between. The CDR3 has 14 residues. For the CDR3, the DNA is TGTGCCAGTACTGTTGGTCAGGGGCCAAAGACAGCTTTCTTT. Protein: CASTVGQGPKTAFF.